This passage covers 29 T cell receptor beta chains from one sample sequenced in a study of Graves' ophthalmopathy and Graves' hyperthyroidism. The authors amplified TCR beta CDR3 regions from RNA transcripts. The first round was an RT-PCR with HTBI primers, and the second round was a multiplex PCR. TCRdb passed the multiplex PCR reads through MiXCR, listing each CDR3 protein once. The sample has hundreds of thousands of distinct CDR3 sequences, 21% seen once; the top ten hold around 3.1%. The specimen sequenced was peripheral blood. Receptors originate from a woman under 30 with stable Graves' hyperthyroidism.

At least ten counts were recorded for this clonotype. The chain combines TRBV28 with TRBJ1-1, with D maybe TRBD1 (6 bases). CDR3 length equals 11 residues. Trimming shortened V by 6 bases and J by 7 bases, and 9 bases separated the two germline ends. Germline V gene data show CDR1 as MDHEN and CDR2 as SYDVKM. This CDR3 is CASRTTGEAFF. CDR3 DNA sequence: TGTGCCAGCAGAACGACAGGTGAAGCTTTCTTT.

This clonotype has ten or more counts. At one boundary the junction diverges from the germline segment, which might be a read error. The V gene is TRBV5-1, the J gene TRBJ2-7; 11 bases line up with TRBD1. CDR3 size: 14 residues. Germline CDR1 and CDR2: SGHRS and YFSETQ. CDR3: CASSPGQGAYEQYF. CDR3 nucleotide sequence: TGTGCCAGCAGTCCTGGACAGGGGGCGTACGAGCAGTACTTC.

Details on this clonotype: Here the CDR3 omits its conserved ending phenylalanine or tryptophan, so a read error is the likely source. The chain recombines TRBV30 with TRBJ1-1; D is ambiguous. The V end lost 4 bases, the J end lost 3 bases, and 12 bases lay between the germline ends. The CDR3 is 13 residues long. Per germline, CDR1 GTSNPN and CDR2 SVGIG (reference sequence). For the CDR3, the DNA is TGTGCCTGGAATTTCCGCCCTGACACTGAAGCTTTCCTT. It codes for CAWNFRPDTEAFL.

The sample holds many counts of this clonotype. The chain joins TRBV7-2 to TRBJ1-6, with D unresolved. Germline loops: CDR1 SGHTA, CDR2 FQGNSA. Trimming left V 5 bases short and J 13 bases short, with 21 bases between. CDR3 length: 15 amino acids. DNA of the CDR3: TGTGCCAGCAGCCAAAAAGGAGGGAACGGTGTGCCCCTCCACTTT. Translated: CASSQKGGNGVPLHF. The full variable domain, with the rest looked up from reference TRBV7-2 and TRBJ1-6, is GAGVSQSPSNKVTEKGKDVELRCDPISGHTALYWYRQSLGQGLEFLIYFQGNSAPDKSGLPSDRFSAERTGGSVSTLTIQRTQQEDSAVYLCASSQKGGNGVPLHFGNGTRLTVT.

The sample holds many counts of this clonotype. This sequence joins TRBV24-1 and TRBJ1-2; 10 positions match TRBD1. The CDR3 loop spans 18 amino acids. Per germline, CDR1 KGHDR and CDR2 SFDVKD. J was trimmed by 4 bases and V by 2 bases; bases with no gene match: 12. The CDR3 nucleotides are TGTGCCACCAGTGATTCCCGGGACAGGGGAGCCAGGGGCTATGGCTACACCTTC. Protein sequence: CATSDSRDRGARGYGYTF.

This clonotype was counted many times. The chain recombines TRBV6-5 with TRBJ1-5; unclear D gene. The CDR3 contains 13 residues. Germline V CDR1 and CDR2: MNHEY, SVGAGI. V was cut by 0 bases and J by 6 bases, with 6 bases left in between. CDR3 loop: CASSYSRLQPQHF. The DNA for the CDR3 is TGTGCCAGCAGTTACTCCAGGCTTCAGCCCCAGCATTTT.

The chain employs TRBV29-1 and TRBJ2-2, with D perhaps matching TRBD1 or TRBD2 (5 bases each). Per the germline V gene, CDR1 is SQVTM and CDR2 is ANQGSEA. There are 14 residues in the CDR3. Deletions cut 4 bases from V and 6 bases from J, with 15 bases between. Here the CDR3 DNA reads TGCAGCGTTGGGGCCAGAGGGGCATCCGGGGAGCTGTTTTTT. It translates to CSVGARGASGELFF.

This clonotype was seen repeatedly, ten times or more. The chain has TRBV7-9 and TRBJ2-2; 8 nucleotides align to TRBD1. The CDR3 spans 14 residues. V was pared by 5 bases and J by 3 bases, with 2 bases of the junction left unmatched. CDR1 and CDR2 from the germline V gene are SEHNR and FQNEAQ (reference sequence). The CDR3 reads CASSDRGYTGELFF. Written as DNA, the CDR3 is TGTGCCAGCAGCGACAGGGGTTACACCGGGGAGCTGTTTTTT.

There are many counts of this clonotype. The V and J genes are TRBV6-5 and TRBJ2-5; D ambiguous. This CDR3 contains 13 residues. Germline V gene sequence: CDR1 MNHEY, CDR2 SVGAGI. Trimming stripped 2 bases from V and 2 bases from J, with 6 bases between. CDR3 bases: TGTGCCAGCAGTTACCGGGTGCAAGAGACCCAGTACTTC. Protein sequence: CASSYRVQETQYF.

This clonotype was counted many times. The chain joins TRBV30 to TRBJ1-5, with D unclear. Germline-derived CDR1 and CDR2 are GTSNPN and SVGIG (reference sequence). Trimming pared 2 bases from V and 3 bases from J, leaving 8 bases between. The CDR3 is made up of 13 amino acids. The CDR3, as DNA: TGTGCCTGGAGTTCCCAGACCAATCAGCCCCAGCATTTT. Translating it yields CAWSSQTNQPQHF.

This clonotype was recorded only once. This chain links TRBV5-1 with TRBJ2-7; D is unresolved. Trimming took 0 bases from V and 3 from J, leaving 7 bases between them. The germline V gene encodes CDR1 SGHRS and CDR2 YFSETQ. This CDR3 is built from 13 residues. The CDR3 sequence is CASSLVTGYEQYF. CDR3 nucleotides: TGCGCCAGCAGCTTGGTTACCGGCTACGAGCAGTACTTC.

The V and J genes are TRBV5-6 and TRBJ1-2; 12 bases align to TRBD1. The CDR3 spans 17 residues. Germline V gene lookup returns CDR1 SGHDT and CDR2 YYEEEE. V gave up 2 bases and J gave up 7 bases; unmatched junction bases: 12. CDR3 nucleotides: TGTGCCAGCAGCTTCCCGGGGACAGGGGGCGTCTCCTCTGGCTACACCTTC. Its translation is CASSFPGTGGVSSGYTF.

This clonotype has at least ten counts. J is TRBJ2-7 and V is TRBV20-1; D tentatively reads TRBD1 or TRBD2 (5 bases each). From germline, CDR1 is DFQATT and CDR2 SNEGSKA (reference sequence). There are 12 residues in the CDR3. In DNA form, the CDR3 reads TGCAGCGGGGCGGTATCCTCCTACGAGCAGTACTTC. This encodes CSGAVSSYEQYF.

In this sample, this clonotype turned up many times. The rearrangement joins TRBV2 to TRBJ2-7, with D perhaps TRBD2 (6 bases). CDR3 size: 15 residues. CDR1 is SNHLY, CDR2 FYNNEI, per germline. V shed 6 bases and J shed 0 bases, with 15 bases lying between them. Here the CDR3 DNA reads TGTGCCAGCAGGGACAATAGCGGAGGCTCCTACGAGCAGTACTTC. Its protein product is CASRDNSGGSYEQYF.

This clonotype was seen at least ten times. CDR3 amino acids: CASSQRGSSSYEQYF. The CDR3 nucleotides read TGTGCCAGCAGCCAACGCGGATCTTCCTCCTACGAGCAGTACTTC. The chain is built from TRBV4-2 and TRBJ2-7; D gene ambiguous. CDR3 size: 15 residues. The ends were cut back, 2 bases at V and 0 bases at J, with 11 bases in the middle. In germline, CDR1 is LGHNA, CDR2 YNFKEQ.

This clonotype has ten or more counts. This CDR3 is CAGQLESGEQYF. CDR3 sequence (DNA): TGTGCCGGCCAACTAGAGTCTGGAGAGCAGTACTTC. The chain carries TRBV2 and TRBJ2-7, with D maybe TRBD2 (5 bases). Trimming removed 11 bases at V and 7 bases at J, with 18 bases between. Germline-derived CDR1 and CDR2 are SNHLY and FYNNEI. This CDR3 contains 12 residues.

This clonotype was seen repeatedly, ten times or more. This chain uses TRBV24-1 with TRBJ2-5; TRBD2 agrees at 7 bases. Unmatched junction bases numbered 6, after V lost 7 bases and J lost 5 bases. The CDR3 runs 13 residues. Germline assignment: CDR1 KGHDR and CDR2 SFDVKD. The CDR3 loop is CATSAAGRETQYF. In nucleotides, the CDR3 is TGTGCCACCAGCGCAGCGGGACGGGAGACCCAGTACTTC.

As regards this clonotype: The final CDR3 position lacks the conserved phenylalanine or tryptophan, pointing to a likely read error. V and J are TRBV14 and TRBJ1-2; TRBD1 matches at 8 bases. V trimming: 1 base; J trimming: 0 bases; junction bases outside the gene matches: 10. Germline CDR1 and CDR2: SGHDN and FVKESK. This CDR3 is built from 18 residues. CDR3 nucleotide sequence: TGTGCCAGCAGCCAAGGCAGGACAGGGAAGTTGTCTAACTATGGCTACACCTCC. Translated, it gives CASSQGRTGKLSNYGYTS.

This clonotype came up many times. The rearrangement uses TRBV20-1 and TRBJ2-7; 8 nucleotides match TRBD2. The CDR3 runs 13 residues. J was trimmed by 4 bases and V by 6 bases; bases with no gene match: 8. Germline V gene sequence: CDR1 DFQATT, CDR2 SNEGSKA (reference sequence). DNA of the CDR3: TGCAGTGCCAGAATTAGCGGGACATACGAGCAGTACTTC. Translation: CSARISGTYEQYF.

This clonotype was seen ten or more times. V is TRBV19 and J is TRBJ1-2; the match to TRBD1 covers 10 bases. The CDR3 sequence is 15 residues long. Germline V lookup: CDR1 LNHDA, CDR2 SQIVND (reference sequence). Trimming took 3 bases from V and 8 from J; bases not matched to a gene: 9. The CDR3 region has the DNA TGTGCCAGTAGTATCGACCGACAGGGGGCGGGCGGCTACACCTTC. Its protein product is CASSIDRQGAGGYTF.

This clonotype was counted ten times or more. V is TRBV24-1 and J is TRBJ1-1, with a weak D call TRBD1 (6 bases). Germline V lookup: CDR1 KGHDR, CDR2 SFDVKD. V lost 4 bases and J lost 10, with 18 bases in between. This CDR3 is 14 amino acids long. Here the CDR3 DNA reads TGTGCCACCAGTGACCCCCTACAGGGTTGGGGAGCTTTCTTT. This translates into CATSDPLQGWGAFF.

The table lists this clonotype with many counts. The chain recombines TRBV6-1 with TRBJ2-7, with D unclear. The CDR3 length is 16 residues. Germline values: CDR1 MNHNS, CDR2 SASEGT. The ends were cut back, 2 bases at V and 0 bases at J, with 14 bases in the middle. As DNA, the CDR3 is TGTGCCAGCAGTGAAAGCCTTTCGGCAGGCTCCTACGAGCAGTACTTC. It codes for CASSESLSAGSYEQYF.

This clonotype has at least ten counts. The genes are TRBV6-5 and TRBJ1-2; D ambiguous. The CDR3 spans 11 residues. Germline V lookup: CDR1 MNHEY, CDR2 SVGAGI. V lost 6 bases and J lost 4, with 6 bases in between. CDR3 in amino acids: CASSFIYGYTF. DNA of the CDR3: TGTGCCAGCAGCTTTATCTATGGCTACACCTTC.

This clonotype was seen at least ten times. The chain joins TRBV24-1 to TRBJ1-2; 9 bases are shared with TRBD1. The germline gives CDR1 KGHDR, CDR2 SFDVKD. The CDR3 spans 15 residues. The ends lost 4 bases at V and 3 bases at J; junction bases unmatched: 5. The CDR3 coding sequence is TGTGCCACCAGTGACCGGGGACAGGGCGACTATGGCTACACCTTC. It codes for CATSDRGQGDYGYTF.

The J gene is TRBJ2-7, the V gene TRBV7-9, with TRBD1 matching over 12 bases. CDR3 length equals 15 residues. CDR1 and CDR2 (germline): SEHNR, FQNEAQ (reference sequence). V was pared by 6 bases and J by 4 bases, with 7 bases of the junction left unmatched. In DNA form, the CDR3 reads TGTGCCAGCAGATCCGGGACAGGGGGCTCGTACGAGCAGTACTTC. This sequence encodes CASRSGTGGSYEQYF. The variable domain in full, with the rest retrieved from reference TRBV7-9 and TRBJ2-7, is DTGVSQNPRHKITKRGQNVTFRCDPISEHNRLYWYRQTLGQGPEFLTYFQNEAQLEKSRLLSDRFSAERPKGSFSTLEIQRTEQGDSAMYLCASRSGTGGSYEQYFGPGTRLTVT.

This clonotype was observed at least ten times. This sequence joins TRBV4-1 and TRBJ1-1; D ambiguous. The length of the CDR3 is 13 residues. The germline gives CDR1 MGHRA, CDR2 YSYEKL. Trimming removed 1 base from V and 7 bases from J, with 10 bases in between. CDR3 sequence: CASSQGGFNEAFF. The CDR3 bases are TGCGCCAGCAGCCAAGGAGGGTTTAATGAAGCTTTCTTT.

This chain links TRBV4-2 with TRBJ2-3; no clear D. The V end was cut by 1 base, the J end by 0 bases, with 5 bases between. The CDR3 extends over 14 amino acids. Germline CDR1 and CDR2: LGHNA and YNFKEQ. The CDR3 spells CASSQVGSTDTQYF. In nucleotides, the CDR3 is TGTGCCAGCAGCCAAGTTGGAAGCACAGATACGCAGTATTTT.

The V and J genes are TRBV6-5 and TRBJ2-3, with D possibly matching TRBD2 (5 bases). From germline, CDR1 is MNHEY and CDR2 SVGAGI. Trimming took 5 bases from V and 5 from J, leaving 17 bases between them. The CDR3 has 15 amino acids. The CDR3 coding sequence is TGTGCCAGCAGTAACCGGACTCCGATGAGAGATACGCAGTATTTT. This sequence encodes CASSNRTPMRDTQYF.

This clonotype was observed at least ten times. This chain connects TRBV29-1 to TRBJ1-1; D is perhaps TRBD1 (6 bases). Germline V gene lookup returns CDR1 SQVTM and CDR2 ANQGSEA. The CDR3 spans 13 residues. With 4 bases removed from V and 4 bases from J, the gap between germline ends came to 13 bases. CDR3 sequence (DNA): TGCAGCGTTGGGGGGCAGGGGTTCACTGAAGCTTTCTTT. Translating it yields CSVGGQGFTEAFF.